This T cell receptor (beta chain) was identified in a study of T cell responses to AZD1222 COVID-19 vaccine. Findings of the study overall: Repertoire sampling was restricted to post-peak T cell response timepoints. Increased Spike-specific TCR breadth and depth were observed after two AZD1222 doses.

TCRdb keeps only in-frame clones here, not all; method: immunoSEQ multiplex PCR. The profile shows about 140,000 clones, over 90% of them singletons. The CDR3 runs 13 residues. Germline CDR1 and CDR2: LGHNA and YNFKEQ. As concerns this clone: As yet, its antigen is unknown. The junction and the germline gene differ at one end; a read error may be behind it.

The chain uses TRBV4-2 and TRBJ1-4; no definite D call. This TCR derives from an adult in good health. Sequenced material: peripheral blood, taken on day 0 of MenACWY control vaccination. The CDR3 DNA is TGTGCCAGCAGCCAAGATGAGGGAAGAGGCTTGATTTTT. It specifies CASSQDEGRGLIF.